These 2 T cell receptor beta chains originate from one sample sequenced in a study of identical twins. TCRdb reprocessed the 5' RACE reads via MiXCR and lists one record per CDR3 protein. The sample carries 690,000 or so distinct CDR3 sequences, less than 7% recorded once. Specimen: naive T cells sorted from blood. The origin of the receptors is a young man in good health.

This clonotype was detected only a few times. This chain joins TRBV30 and TRBJ1-1; D perhaps matches TRBD1 (5 bases). V was shortened by 0 bases and J by 4 bases, with 12 bases between the two germline ends. CDR3 length: 14 residues. Germline values: CDR1 GTSNPN, CDR2 SVGIG (reference sequence). The CDR3 DNA follows: TGTGCCTGGAGTGTATTCGGGGGATTCACTGAAGCTTTCTTT. It specifies CAWSVFGGFTEAFF. The full variable domain, in which reference TRBV30 and TRBJ1-1 provide the parts outside the CDR3, is SQTIHQWPATLVQPVGSPLSLECTVEGTSNPNLYWYRQAAGRGLQLLFYSVGIGQISSEVPQNLSASRPQDRQFILSSKKLLLSDSGFYLCAWSVFGGFTEAFFGQGTRLTVV.

This clonotype has at least ten counts. The chain couples TRBV5-5 to TRBJ1-6; no clear D gene. The CDR3 is made up of 13 amino acids. Trimming shortened V by 2 bases and J by 6 bases, and 6 bases separated the two germline ends. Germline V gene data show CDR1 as SGHKS and CDR2 as YYEKEE (reference sequence). CDR3 sequence: CASSLGPNSPLHF. The DNA for the CDR3 is TGTGCCAGCAGCTTAGGACCTAATTCACCCCTCCACTTT.